Below, 14 T cell receptor beta chains from the same sample are listed, as sequenced in a study of blood T cells in healthy people across ages. PCR was performed a second time for about 7 to 12 cycles using a sample-barcoded 5' primer and a J-beta primer mix. MiXCR, run by TCRdb on the 5' RACE reads, gives a single entry per CDR3 protein. Of some 700,000 distinct CDR3 sequences listed, about 24% are singletons. The specimen was blood. The receptors here all came from a man in his sixties or seventies in good health.

The chain is built from TRBV5-6 and TRBJ2-1; D is undetermined. The V end lost 6 bases, the J end lost 10 bases, and 17 bases lay between the germline ends. The CDR3 has 13 residues. The V gene's germline CDR1 is SGHDT and CDR2 YYEEEE. The CDR3 coding sequence is TGTGCCAGCAATGGGCGCATTACCGGAGAGCAGTTCTTC. Translating gives CASNGRITGEQFF.

This clonotype occurred many times. The V call is TRBV20-1, the J call TRBJ1-1; D unresolved. The CDR3 contains 13 residues. With 3 bases removed from V and 2 bases from J, the gap between germline ends came to 10 bases. Per germline, CDR1 DFQATT and CDR2 SNEGSKA (reference sequence). This chain's CDR3 is CSASKEINTEAFF. The CDR3 coding sequence is TGCAGTGCTAGTAAGGAGATCAACACTGAAGCTTTCTTT.

J is TRBJ1-2 and V is TRBV28; D is possibly TRBD1 (5 bases). The V end lost 1 base, the J end lost 4 bases, and 10 bases lay between the germline ends. From germline, CDR1 is MDHEN and CDR2 SYDVKM. The CDR3 is made up of 14 amino acids. The CDR3 DNA is TGTGCCAGCAGTTTATCTCGGGGCACCTATGGCTACACCTTC. As protein: CASSLSRGTYGYTF.

CDR3 sequence: CASSQHLTQTGELFF. DNA for the CDR3: TGCGCCAGCAGCCAACATCTCACGCAAACCGGGGAGCTGTTTTTT. The chain links TRBV4-3 to TRBJ2-2, with D hard to call. Trimming took 2 bases from V and 5 from J, leaving 12 bases between them. CDR1 is LGHNA and CDR2 is YSLEER in the germline V gene. CDR3 length: 15 amino acids.

There are a few counts of this clonotype. The rearrangement uses TRBV3-1 and TRBJ2-1, with a possible D match to TRBD2 (5 bases). The length of the CDR3 is 14 residues. CDR1 is LGHDT and CDR2 is YNNKEL in the germline V gene (reference sequence). Trimming removed 0 bases from V and 4 bases from J, with 7 bases in between. This CDR3 is CASSQDAGYNEQFF. DNA for the CDR3: TGTGCCAGCAGCCAAGATGCGGGTTACAATGAGCAGTTCTTC.

The chain links TRBV28 to TRBJ2-1; D uncertain. The V end was cut by 3 bases, the J end by 9 bases, with 12 bases between. This CDR3 has 13 amino acids. Germline V gives CDR1 MDHEN, CDR2 SYDVKM. The CDR3: CASSFGRPAEQFF. CDR3 in DNA: TGTGCCAGCAGTTTCGGCAGACCGGCTGAGCAGTTCTTC.

The V call is TRBV20-1, the J call TRBJ2-1, with 9 positions matching TRBD2. Per the germline V gene, CDR1 is DFQATT and CDR2 is SNEGSKA (reference sequence). The J segment lost 0 bases and the V segment lost 6 bases, leaving 3 bases of the junction unmatched. The CDR3 runs to 14 residues. CDR3 amino acids: CSASSGSSYNEQFF. CDR3 nucleotide sequence: TGCAGTGCCAGTAGCGGGAGCTCCTACAATGAGCAGTTCTTC.

The CDR3 DNA sequence: TGCAGTGCTAGTAGAGGCAGCGGGGGAACCTACGAGCAGTACTTC. This codes for CSASRGSGGTYEQYF. The chain combines TRBV20-1 with TRBJ2-7, with 8 bases matching TRBD2. V trimming: 3 bases; J trimming: 2 bases; junction bases outside the gene matches: 9. The CDR3 length is 15 residues. Germline CDR1 is DFQATT and CDR2 is SNEGSKA (reference sequence).

Points on this clonotype: At one boundary the junction diverges from the germline segment, which might be a read error. The CDR3 DNA reads as TGTGCCAGCAACGTAGGGGCCAGGGCCCAAAACATTCAGTACTTC. Translated, it gives CASNVGARAQNIQYF. J is TRBJ2-4 and V is TRBV9; D is possibly TRBD1 (5 bases). CDR1 is SGDLS, CDR2 YYNGEE, per germline. The CDR3 contains 15 residues.

This clonotype was counted a few times. The chain uses TRBV29-1 and TRBJ1-4; D not resolved. Per the germline V gene, CDR1 is SQVTM and CDR2 is ANQGSEA. CDR3 size: 14 residues. Trimming cost V 6 bases and J 1 base, with 12 bases left between them. The CDR3 is CSVKKRRTNEKLFF. CDR3 nucleotide sequence: TGCAGCGTAAAAAAAAGGAGAACTAATGAAAAACTGTTTTTT.

V gene TRBV20-1 combines with J gene TRBJ2-4; D ambiguous. V was trimmed by 4 bases and J by 0 bases, leaving 7 bases between them. This CDR3 has 13 residues. CDR1 and CDR2 (germline): DFQATT, SNEGSKA (reference sequence). The CDR3 region is CSAIALAKNIQYF. The CDR3 nucleotides read TGCAGTGCTATAGCCCTAGCCAAAAACATTCAGTACTTC.

The chain uses TRBV4-3 and TRBJ2-7, with D possibly being TRBD1 (6 bases). Trimming shortened V by 4 bases and J by 3 bases, and 10 bases separated the two germline ends. Germline CDR1 and CDR2: LGHNA and YSLEER. The CDR3 runs to 13 residues. CDR3 amino acids: CASSPDRIYEQYV. The CDR3 bases are TGCGCCAGCAGCCCGGACAGAATCTACGAGCAGTACGTC.

This clonotype has only a few counts. The V and J genes are TRBV29-1 and TRBJ2-5; 14 nucleotides align to TRBD2. The J call may be incorrect, as the DNA end agrees better with TRBJ2-1. The CDR3 sequence is 14 residues long. Looked up from germline, CDR1 is SQVTM and CDR2 is ANQGSEA. The CDR3: CSARLAGGYNEQFF. CDR3 sequence (DNA): TGCAGCGCTAGACTAGCGGGAGGGTACAATGAGCAGTTCTTC.

This clonotype appeared a few times. The gene calls are TRBV5-1 and TRBJ1-2; no firm D call. The V end lost 4 bases, the J end lost 7 bases, and 20 bases lay between the germline ends. CDR3 length: 15 amino acids. The germline V gene has CDR1 SGHRS and CDR2 YFSETQ. This chain's CDR3 is CASSQDPDPIRGYTF. In DNA, the CDR3 is TGCGCCAGCAGCCAAGACCCCGACCCAATCCGTGGCTACACCTTC.